The next 28 T cell receptor beta chains were all read from a single sample in a study of chemoradiotherapy in HPV16-positive cancers. Measured with immunoSEQ multiplex PCR; TCRdb has only the in-frame clones, and not every one. The top ten clones hold roughly 5.1% of a sample with about 3,500 clones, more than 70% of them seen once. This material consisted of tumor tissue, taken from a patient who underwent chemoradiotherapy. The source is a human donor with HPV-associated anogenital cancer.

This rearrangement joins TRBV7-9 to TRBJ2-1; possible D gene TRBD2, 6 bases. CDR1 SEHNR and CDR2 FQNEAQ come from the germline V gene (reference sequence). V was clipped by 5 bases and J by 0 bases, with 20 bases between them. The CDR3 is 18 amino acids. CDR3 sequence reads: CASSQLGRGRSSYNEQFF. In DNA form, the CDR3 reads TGTGCCAGCAGCCAACTAGGGCGGGGCAGGAGCTCCTACAATGAGCAGTTCTTC.

CDR3 region: CASSPPRQVLYEQYF. The CDR3 DNA follows: TGTGCCAGCAGCCCCCCCCGACAGGTACTTTACGAGCAGTACTTC. V usage is TRBV7-8 and J usage is TRBJ2-7; a weak D match, TRBD1 (6 bases). In germline, CDR1 is SGHVS, CDR2 FQNEAQ. V was clipped by 5 bases and J by 4 bases, with 18 bases between them. The CDR3 contains 15 residues.

CDR3 residues: CASSKRGAKQETQYF. The CDR3 nucleotides are TGTGCCAGCAGCAAAAGAGGAGCGAAGCAAGAGACCCAGTACTTC. The chain employs TRBV21-1 and TRBJ2-5; the table's D gene call, TRBD2, was not cross checked with the DNA. TRBV21-1 is flagged as a pseudogene. This CDR3 has 15 residues.

The gene calls are TRBV28 and TRBJ2-1, with a weak D call TRBD2 (5 bases). Per the germline V gene, CDR1 is MDHEN and CDR2 is SYDVKM. V shed 10 bases and J shed 15 bases, with 16 bases lying between them. This CDR3 has 10 amino acids. CDR3 in amino acids: CATFSGWRFF. CDR3 DNA: TGTGCCACGTTTTCGGGGTGGCGGTTCTTC. Filled out from reference TRBV28 and TRBJ2-1, the complete variable domain reads DVKVTQSSRYLVKRTGEKVFLECVQDMDHENMFWYRQDPGLGLRLIYFSYDVKMKEKGDIPEGYSVSREKKERFSLILESASTNQTSMYLCATFSGWRFFGPGTRLTVL.

The chain uses TRBV30 and TRBJ2-7; 10 bases are shared with TRBD1. This CDR3 has 13 residues. Germline-derived CDR1 and CDR2 are GTSNPN and SVGIG (reference sequence). Losses at the gene ends were 1 base for V and 6 bases for J; bases not matched to a gene: 3. CDR3 sequence reads: CAWSGDRGPEQYF. The CDR3 DNA reads TGTGCCTGGAGTGGGGACAGGGGTCCCGAGCAGTACTTC.

The chain carries TRBV9 and TRBJ2-1; D uncertain. From germline, CDR1 is SGDLS and CDR2 YYNGEE. The CDR3 sequence is 13 residues long. V was shortened by 3 bases and J by 7 bases, with 11 bases between the two germline ends. Written as DNA, the CDR3 is TGTGCCAGCAGCGCACCGCTAGAGAATGAGCAGTTCTTC. It encodes CASSAPLENEQFF.

This chain links TRBV7-9 with TRBJ1-1, with TRBD1 matching 7 bases. This CDR3 region has 13 residues. The V and J ends lost 5 bases and 5 bases, in that order; junction bases with no gene match: 5. Germline-derived CDR1 and CDR2 are SEHNR and FQNEAQ (reference sequence). The CDR3 loop is CASSQAGGTEAFF. The CDR3, as DNA: TGTGCCAGCAGCCAGGCAGGGGGGACTGAAGCTTTCTTT. The whole variable domain, remainder taken from reference TRBV7-9 and TRBJ1-1, is DTGVSQNPRHKITKRGQNVTFRCDPISEHNRLYWYRQTLGQGPEFLTYFQNEAQLEKSRLLSDRFSAERPKGSFSTLEIQRTEQGDSAMYLCASSQAGGTEAFFGQGTRLTVV.

J is TRBJ2-2 and V is TRBV2; possibly TRBD2 for D (5 bases). The V end lost 5 bases, the J end lost 6 bases, and 13 bases lay between the germline ends. CDR1 is SNHLY and CDR2 is FYNNEI in the germline V gene. The CDR3 length is 14 residues. CDR3 region: CASSRELQPGELFF. CDR3 sequence (DNA): TGTGCCAGCAGTCGGGAATTACAACCCGGGGAGCTGTTTTTT.

The rearrangement uses TRBV9 and TRBJ2-1; D is possibly TRBD2 (5 bases). Germline-derived CDR1 and CDR2 are SGDLS and YYNGEE. The V end was cut by 4 bases, the J end by 7 bases, with 18 bases between. This CDR3 comprises 15 residues. CDR3 bases: TGTGCCAGCAGCTCAACGGGGATCCCGGGAAATGAGCAGTTCTTC. The encoded protein is CASSSTGIPGNEQFF.

The chain combines TRBV6-1 with TRBJ2-7, with TRBD2 matching 9 bases. The CDR3 has 16 residues. Germline V gene lookup returns CDR1 MNHNS and CDR2 SASEGT. V gave up 2 bases and J gave up 7 bases; unmatched junction bases: 12. CDR3 sequence (DNA): TGTGCCAGCAGTGAAATCTCCCTTGGGCTAGCGGGGGAGCAGTACTTC. It yields the protein CASSEISLGLAGEQYF.

The chain recombines TRBV7-8 with TRBJ2-3, with D possibly being TRBD2 (6 bases). V was clipped by 4 bases and J by 1 base, with 15 bases between them. Germline V CDR1 and CDR2: SGHVS, FQNEAQ. The CDR3 has 16 residues. The DNA for the CDR3 is TGTGCCAGCAGCTCTGTCCGGACTAAAGGCACAGATACGCAGTATTTT. Translation: CASSSVRTKGTDTQYF.

The table lists this clone with a count of one. The chain combines TRBV5-6 with TRBJ2-1; D remains ambiguous. Germline CDR1 and CDR2: SGHDT and YYEEEE. V was trimmed by 1 base and J by 5 bases, leaving 7 bases between them. The CDR3 spans 13 residues. The CDR3: CASSLIQHNEQFF. CDR3 DNA sequence: TGTGCCAGCAGCTTGATACAGCACAATGAGCAGTTCTTC.

The chain is built from TRBV9 and TRBJ2-1; no reliable D call. V dropped 0 bases and J dropped 10 bases, with 11 bases sitting between them. The CDR3 consists of 13 residues. Germline loops: CDR1 SGDLS, CDR2 YYNGEE. CDR3 amino acids: CASSVGPEQEQFF. The CDR3 nucleotides are TGTGCCAGCAGCGTAGGCCCGGAACAAGAGCAGTTCTTC.

The rearrangement joins TRBV11-3 to TRBJ2-7; no definite D call. Germline assignment: CDR1 SGHNT and CDR2 YENEEA. Trimming removed 5 bases from V and 2 bases from J, with 13 bases in between. The CDR3 is made up of 14 amino acids. CDR3 in amino acids: CASSRGVLPYEQYF. CDR3 bases: TGTGCCAGCAGCCGAGGAGTTTTACCCTACGAGCAGTACTTC.

The chain combines TRBV9 with TRBJ2-7; unclear D gene. Germline V gene sequence: CDR1 SGDLS, CDR2 YYNGEE. CDR3 length: 15 residues. Trimming left V 4 bases short and J 3 bases short, with 17 bases between. The DNA of the CDR3 is TGTGCCAGCAGCCCCGAGGCCCTCCAGTACTACGAGCAGTACTTC. Amino acid sequence: CASSPEALQYYEQYF.

The CDR3 bases are TGTGCCAGCAGCTGGAGTTCCTCTGAAGCTTTCTTT. Translating gives CASSWSSSEAFF. J is TRBJ1-1 and V is TRBV5-6, with D unclear. This CDR3 has 12 residues. Germline CDR1 SGHDT, CDR2 YYEEEE. Trimming took 3 bases from V and 6 from J, leaving 9 bases between them. Supplemented by reference TRBV5-6 and TRBJ1-1, the full variable domain reads DAGVTQSPTHLIKTRGQQVTLRCSPKSGHDTVSWYQQALGQGPQFIFQYYEEEERQRGNFPDRFSGHQFPNYSSELNVNALLLGDSALYLCASSWSSSEAFFGQGTRLTVV.

The chain combines TRBV4-1 with TRBJ2-2; a weak D match, TRBD1 (6 bases). Trimming cost V 3 bases and J 4 bases, with 9 bases left between them. The CDR3 is made up of 14 amino acids. In germline, CDR1 is MGHRA, CDR2 YSYEKL. This chain's CDR3 is CASSHRDTTGELFF. CDR3 coding DNA: TGCGCCAGCAGCCACCGGGACACCACCGGGGAGCTGTTTTTT.

V usage is TRBV7-2 and J usage is TRBJ1-5; tentative D call: TRBD1 (5 bases). V lost 1 base to trimming and J lost 0 bases, with 16 bases between them. The CDR3 has 18 residues. Germline V gene lookup returns CDR1 SGHTA and CDR2 FQGNSA. The CDR3, as DNA: TGTGCCAGCAGCTTAGGGGCGGGCGGGACCTATAGCAATCAGCCCCAGCATTTT. This encodes CASSLGAGGTYSNQPQHF.

V gene TRBV7-2 combines with J gene TRBJ2-5, with 8 bases that match TRBD2. V was clipped by 7 bases and J by 5 bases; unmatched bases: 15. Germline CDR1 reads SGHTA; CDR2 reads FQGNSA. The CDR3 totals 16 residues. CDR3 in DNA: TGTGCCAGCACTACCCGAAGCGGGAGCGAGGGGGAGACCCAGTACTTC. Translation: CASTTRSGSEGETQYF.

The gene calls are TRBV11-3 and TRBJ2-7, with D tentatively TRBD1 or TRBD2 (5 bases each). This CDR3 has 13 residues. Germline V CDR1 and CDR2: SGHNT, YENEEA. V was shortened by 9 bases and J by 0 bases, with 12 bases between the two germline ends. As DNA, the CDR3 is TGTGCCAGTTCAGGGAGCGGCTCCTACGAGCAGTACTTC. It translates to CASSGSGSYEQYF.

This clone was counted a few times. This chain links TRBV14 with TRBJ2-7; the match to TRBD2 covers 15 bases. V gave up 6 bases and J gave up 4 bases; unmatched junction bases: 4. Germline V CDR1 and CDR2: SGHDN, FVKESK. There are 15 residues in the CDR3. The CDR3 is CASSRGLAGGYEQYF. DNA of the CDR3: TGTGCCAGCAGTCGGGGACTAGCGGGAGGTTACGAGCAGTACTTC.

The chain has TRBV7-5 and TRBJ2-3; the tabulated D call, TRBD2, remains unverified against the DNA. TRBV7-5 is described as a pseudogene. The CDR3 loop spans 14 amino acids. CDR3 nucleotide sequence: TGTGCCAGAAGCGCGCCGCTAGATCCAGATACGCAGTATTTT. Translation gives CARSAPLDPDTQYF.

This clone was recorded once. This rearrangement joins TRBV6-5 to TRBJ1-2; no clear D. The CDR3 totals 13 residues. Germline CDR1 is MNHEY and CDR2 is SVGAGI. Trimming stripped 0 bases from V and 8 bases from J, with 10 bases between. DNA of the CDR3: TGTGCCAGCAGTTACTCAGGACTCTGGGGCTACACCTTC. Translating gives CASSYSGLWGYTF.

This chain joins TRBV27 and TRBJ2-5; D may match TRBD1 or TRBD2 (5 bases each). The J call may be incorrect, as the DNA end agrees better with TRBJ2-7. Germline V gives CDR1 MNHEY, CDR2 SMNVEV (reference sequence). The CDR3 loop spans 14 amino acids. Written as DNA, the CDR3 is TGTGCCAGCAGTCATCGGGACGTCACCTACGAGCAGTACTTC. It encodes CASSHRDVTYEQYF.

The rearrangement joins TRBV7-8 to TRBJ2-5; 9 bases map to TRBD2. V shed 6 bases, J shed 5 bases, and the junction held 4 bases outside the gene matches. This CDR3 region has 13 residues. Germline V gene sequence: CDR1 SGHVS, CDR2 FQNEAQ. The CDR3 region has the DNA TGTGCCAGCAGGTTTAGCGGGAGTGAGACCCAGTACTTC. Protein product: CASRFSGSETQYF.

The chain has TRBV5-8 and TRBJ1-5, with D unresolved. The CDR3 consists of 12 residues. V was shortened by 1 base and J by 5 bases, with 4 bases between the two germline ends. Germline V gene data show CDR1 as SGHTS and CDR2 as YDEGEE. The CDR3 loop reads CASSLRDQPQHF. The CDR3 DNA reads as TGTGCCAGCAGCTTGCGGGATCAGCCCCAGCATTTT.

V is TRBV18 and J is TRBJ2-5; 8 nucleotides align to TRBD1. The J call may be in error: the DNA end matches TRBJ2-7 better. The CDR3 extends over 15 amino acids. Germline CDR1 and CDR2: KGHSH and LQKENI. CDR3 sequence (DNA): TGTGCCAGCTCAATGGTCGGACAGGGCGACGACGAGCAGTACTTC. It translates to CASSMVGQGDDEQYF.

This clone appeared a single time. This sequence joins TRBV29-1 and TRBJ2-5; the match to TRBD2 covers 8 bases. V was clipped by 5 bases and J by 10 bases; unmatched bases: 9. The CDR3 extends over 12 amino acids. Germline assignment: CDR1 SQVTM and CDR2 ANQGSEA. CDR3 DNA sequence: TGCAGCGTTACGACAGCGGGAGACAGCCAGTACTTC. This sequence encodes CSVTTAGDSQYF.